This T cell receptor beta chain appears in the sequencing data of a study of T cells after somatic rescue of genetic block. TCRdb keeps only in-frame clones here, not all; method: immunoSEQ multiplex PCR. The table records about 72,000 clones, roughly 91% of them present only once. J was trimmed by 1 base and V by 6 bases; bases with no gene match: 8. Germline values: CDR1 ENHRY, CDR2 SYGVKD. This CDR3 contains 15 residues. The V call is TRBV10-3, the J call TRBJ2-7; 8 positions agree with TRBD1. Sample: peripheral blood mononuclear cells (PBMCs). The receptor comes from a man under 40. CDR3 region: CAISRGQGWSYEQYF. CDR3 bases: TGTGCCATCAGCCGAGGACAGGGATGGTCCTACGAGCAGTACTTC.